These T cell receptor beta chains were read from a single sample in a study of blood T cell repertoires in COVID-19. Assay: immunoSEQ multiplex PCR; the TCRdb copy retains only in-frame clones and omits some. The top ten hold about 12% of the sample, which has hundreds of thousands of clones, more than 70% seen once. Sequenced material: peripheral blood. The receptors here all came from a woman aged 50 to 60 with COVID-19, enrolled during active disease. The CDR3 runs from the conserved cysteine through the conserved F or W.

V gene	J gene	CDR3 protein
TRBV7-2	TRBJ1-1	CASSVNRDTEAFF
TRBV5-4	TRBJ2-3	CASSFGGRGGGDTQYF
TRBV2	TRBJ2-1	CASSSGGRSYNEQFF
TRBV6-5	TRBJ1-1	CASSLVRSSEAFF
TRBV5-1	TRBJ1-1	CASTPGGAGTEAFF
TRBV5-1	TRBJ2-1	CASGSHLVGGEQFF
TRBV9	TRBJ2-7	CASSVARGHGKNYEQYF
TRBV4-1	TRBJ2-7	CASSQDPIIVRDNEQYF
TRBV30	TRBJ2-1	CAWSVLAASYNEQFF
TRBV25-1	TRBJ1-2	CATLGGANYGYTF
TRBV6-5	TRBJ2-7	CASRLTGSYEQYF
TRBV6-5	TRBJ1-1	CASSTKPNTEAFF
TRBV11-2	TRBJ1-1	CASSLEEGLNTEAFF
TRBV4-1	TRBJ2-7	CASSHDSYEQYF
TRBV10-3	TRBJ2-7	CAISESFLRSEQYF
TRBV28	TRBJ2-5	CASSLLPRQETQYF
TRBV19	TRBJ2-3	CASSITPSGDTQYF
TRBV7-8	TRBJ1-5	CASSLRQLGQPQHF
TRBV5-1	TRBJ1-1	CASSSSRQGNTEAFF
TRBV3-1/TRBV3-2	TRBJ2-7	CASSQEGQPTYEQYF
TRBV7-9	TRBJ1-1	CASSLVTGSEAFF
TRBV9	TRBJ1-1	CASSIRGHMNTEAFF
TRBV2	TRBJ1-5	CASSAQGAGRNQPQHF
TRBV19	TRBJ2-7	CASSDRVSTYEQYF
TRBV30	TRBJ1-1	CAWSGLGSEAFF
TRBV19	TRBJ1-3	CASKSDTIYF
TRBV28	TRBJ2-5	CASRLKAVAGGWLQETQYF
TRBV6-5	TRBJ1-6	CASSYSFYQGGSPLHF
TRBV29-1	TRBJ1-1	CSVKRGGMNTEAFF
TRBV30	TRBJ1-3	CAWSTANSGNTIYF
TRBV19	TRBJ1-3	CASGMSGTPGNTIYF
TRBV5-5	TRBJ1-1	CASSLDMNTEAFF
TRBV3-1/TRBV3-2	TRBJ2-1	CASSGPRTGSNEQFF
TRBV2	TRBJ2-5	CASSEGPQTGELEETQYF
TRBV27	TRBJ1-5	CASSLGGGQPQHF
TRBV27	TRBJ2-1	CASLGGPYNEQFF
TRBV4-1	TRBJ1-1	CASSQQTGQTNTEAFF
TRBV2	TRBJ2-4	CASSEGASGGPNIQYF
TRBV7-9	TRBJ1-4	CASSPTTGDSDNEKLFF
TRBV2	TRBJ1-4	CASRSERGSTNEKLFF
TRBV12-3/TRBV12-4	TRBJ2-1	CASRRGENEQFF
TRBV7-9	TRBJ1-2	CASSDVDRGHYGYTF
TRBV5-1	TRBJ1-1	CASSLEEIPTEAFF
TRBV5-1	TRBJ1-1	CASSLEGVNTEAFF
TRBV6-5	TRBJ2-1	CASSYSPRLEQFF
TRBV28	TRBJ1-1	CASSFQGGSTEAFF
TRBV7-9	TRBJ2-3	CASSASGTSTDTQYF
TRBV7-8	TRBJ2-7	CASSLTARGEQYF
TRBV29-1	TRBJ2-3	CSEAALAVGDTQYF
TRBV2	TRBJ1-5	CASIGGQGALQPQHF
TRBV30	TRBJ1-3	CAWSTGSGNTIYF
TRBV12-3/TRBV12-4	TRBJ2-7	CASRGQRTYEQYF
TRBV30	TRBJ2-5	CAWAQGFRETQYF
TRBV3-1/TRBV3-2	TRBJ2-7	CASSRATYEQYF
TRBV11-2	TRBJ2-1	CASSFLAGGIHNEQFF
TRBV25-1	TRBJ2-2	CASSDLLGQGRAGELFF
TRBV6-5	TRBJ1-2	CASGPEVRGSGYTF
TRBV18	TRBJ1-5	CASSPTSLGQVAYSNQPQHF
TRBV12-3/TRBV12-4	TRBJ2-5	CASSRAGEETQYF